A selection of T cell receptor beta chains follows, all from one sample in a study of T cell repertoires in cytomegalovirus infection. TCRdb reanalysed the reads using MiXCR and keeps one entry per CDR3 protein. The profile shows about 110,000 distinct CDR3 sequences, about 9.5% of them singletons. Their antigen targets remain unknown. Sequenced material: PBMCs, sequenced either directly or after in vitro stimulation (not recorded which). These receptors all stem from a human donor in good health (CMV status not recorded). Some clones in this sample may be carry-over from other donors' samples. Each CDR3 is given with its conserved first and last residue. D genes are given only for firm matches. Clone size is given for some rows only: seen once, a few or many times, or a class if the clone is expanded.

CDR3 protein	CDR3 DNA	V gene	J gene	D gene	clone size
CASSGPHNNEQFF	TGTGCCAGCAGCGGGCCACACAACAATGAGCAGTTCTTC	TRBV7-4	TRBJ2-1	NA	few
CAISESGGNTEAFF	TGTGCCATCAGTGAGTCCGGGGGGAACACTGAAGCTTTCTTT	TRBV10-3	TRBJ1-1	NA	NA
CASSPPLRTAGAIGEQYF	TGTGCCAGCAGCCCCCCTCTAAGGACCGCTGGGGCAATAGGGGAGCAGTACTTC	TRBV7-9	TRBJ2-7	NA	few
CASTQPPDNEQFF	TGTGCCAGCACCCAACCGCCGGACAATGAGCAGTTCTTC	TRBV7-9	TRBJ2-1	NA	many
CASSLGRGRGTGELFF	TGTGCCAGCAGCTTAGGCAGGGGGCGAGGCACCGGGGAGCTGTTTTTT	TRBV7-8	TRBJ2-2	TRBD1	NA
CISVPEDHLAGGDNEQFF	NA	TRBV7-5	TRBJ2-1	NA	many
CASRGGGSYEQYF	TGTGCCAGTCGAGGGGGGGGCTCCTACGAGCAGTACTTC	TRBV18	TRBJ2-7	NA	few
CASSLEGDSSEAFF	TGTGCCAGCAGCTTGGAGGGGGATTCTTCTGAAGCTTTCTTT	TRBV7-2	TRBJ1-1	NA	many
CASGPDRIHYGYTF	TGTGCCAGCGGCCCAGACAGGATCCACTATGGCTACACCTTC	TRBV6-2/TRBV6-3	TRBJ1-2	NA	many
CASSFQGPYNEQFF	TGTGCCAGCAGTTTTCAGGGACCCTACAATGAGCAGTTCTTC	TRBV28	TRBJ2-1	NA	many